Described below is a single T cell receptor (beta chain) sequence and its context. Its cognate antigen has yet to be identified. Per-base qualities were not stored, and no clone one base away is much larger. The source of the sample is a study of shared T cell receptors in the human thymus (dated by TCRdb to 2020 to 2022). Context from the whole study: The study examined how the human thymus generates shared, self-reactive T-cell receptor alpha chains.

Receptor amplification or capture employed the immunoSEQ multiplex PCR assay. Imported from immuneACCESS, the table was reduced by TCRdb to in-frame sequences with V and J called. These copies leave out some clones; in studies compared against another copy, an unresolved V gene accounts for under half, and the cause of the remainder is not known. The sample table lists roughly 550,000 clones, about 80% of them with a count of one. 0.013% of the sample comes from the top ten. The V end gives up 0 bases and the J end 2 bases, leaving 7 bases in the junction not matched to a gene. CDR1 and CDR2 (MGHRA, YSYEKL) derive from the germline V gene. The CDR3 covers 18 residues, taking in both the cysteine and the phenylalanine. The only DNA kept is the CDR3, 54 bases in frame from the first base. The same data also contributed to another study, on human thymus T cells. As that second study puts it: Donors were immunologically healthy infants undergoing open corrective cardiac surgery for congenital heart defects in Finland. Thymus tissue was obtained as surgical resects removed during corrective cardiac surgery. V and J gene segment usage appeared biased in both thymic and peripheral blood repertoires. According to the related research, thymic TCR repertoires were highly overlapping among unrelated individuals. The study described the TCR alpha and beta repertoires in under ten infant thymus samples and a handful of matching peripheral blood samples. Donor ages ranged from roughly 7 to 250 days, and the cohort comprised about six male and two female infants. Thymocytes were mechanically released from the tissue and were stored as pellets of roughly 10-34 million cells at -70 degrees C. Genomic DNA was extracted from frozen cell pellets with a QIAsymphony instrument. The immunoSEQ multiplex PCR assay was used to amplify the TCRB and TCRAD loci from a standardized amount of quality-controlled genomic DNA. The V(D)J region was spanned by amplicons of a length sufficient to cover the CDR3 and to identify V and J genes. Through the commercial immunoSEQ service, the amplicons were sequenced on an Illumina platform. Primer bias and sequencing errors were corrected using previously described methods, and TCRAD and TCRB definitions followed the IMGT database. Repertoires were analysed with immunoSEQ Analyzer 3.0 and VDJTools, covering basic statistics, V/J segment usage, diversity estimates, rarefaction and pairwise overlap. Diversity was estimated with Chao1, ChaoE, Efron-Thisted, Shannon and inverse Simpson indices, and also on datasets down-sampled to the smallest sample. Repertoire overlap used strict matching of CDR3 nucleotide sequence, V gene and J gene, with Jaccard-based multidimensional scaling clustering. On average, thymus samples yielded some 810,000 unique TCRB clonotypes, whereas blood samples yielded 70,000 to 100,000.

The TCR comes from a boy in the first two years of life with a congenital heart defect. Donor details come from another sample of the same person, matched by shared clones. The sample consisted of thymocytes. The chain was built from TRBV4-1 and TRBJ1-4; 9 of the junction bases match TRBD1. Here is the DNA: TGCGCCAGCAGCCAAGAAAGCCGTGACAGGGGGACTAATGAAAAACTGTTTTTT. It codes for CASSQESRDRGTNEKLFF.